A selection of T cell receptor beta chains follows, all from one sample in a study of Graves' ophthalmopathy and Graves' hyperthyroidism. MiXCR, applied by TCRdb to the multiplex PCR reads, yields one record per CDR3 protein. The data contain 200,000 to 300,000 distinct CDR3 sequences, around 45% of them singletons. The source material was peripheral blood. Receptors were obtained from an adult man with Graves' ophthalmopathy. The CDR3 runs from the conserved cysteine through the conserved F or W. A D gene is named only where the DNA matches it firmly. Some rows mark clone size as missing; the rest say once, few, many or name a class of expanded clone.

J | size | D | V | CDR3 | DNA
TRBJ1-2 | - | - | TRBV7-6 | CASSPGGGNYGYTF | TGTGCCAGCAGCCCCGGGGGGGGGAACTATGGCTACACCTTC
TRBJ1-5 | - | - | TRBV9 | CASSAGLGNQPQHF | TGTGCCAGCAGCGCAGGACTCGGCAATCAGCCCCAGCATTTT
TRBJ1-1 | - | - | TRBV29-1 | CSGGVAFF | TGCAGCGGAGGGGTAGCTTTCTTT
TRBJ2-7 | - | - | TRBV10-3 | CAIGADLTARGRQYF | TGTGCCATCGGCGCCGACTTGACAGCCCGAGGAAGGCAGTACTTC
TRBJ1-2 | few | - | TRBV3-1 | CASSQGDYGYTF | TGTGCCAGCAGCCAAGGCGACTATGGCTACACCTTC
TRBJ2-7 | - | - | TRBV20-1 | CSARDIYSGDEQYF | TGCAGTGCTAGAGATATTTATTCAGGGGACGAGCAGTACTTC
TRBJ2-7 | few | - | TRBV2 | CASSGEPYEQYF | TGTGCCAGCAGTGGGGAACCCTACGAGCAGTACTTC
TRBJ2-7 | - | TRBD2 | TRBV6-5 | CASSPTSGGEYEQYF | TGTGCCAGCAGTCCGACTAGCGGGGGAGAGTACGAGCAGTACTTC
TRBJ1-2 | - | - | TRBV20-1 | CSARDGGRVDGYTF | TGCAGTGCTAGAGATGGGGGCAGGGTGGATGGCTACACCTTC
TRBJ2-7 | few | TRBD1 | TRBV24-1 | CATSDKDRGYYEQYF | TGTGCCACCAGTGATAAAGACAGGGGGTACTACGAGCAGTACTTC
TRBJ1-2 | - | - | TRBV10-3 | CASSSPGGGYGYTF | TGTGCCAGCAGTTCCCCGGGGGGGGGCTATGGCTACACCTTC
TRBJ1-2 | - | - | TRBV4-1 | CASSQVSGGRYGYTF | TGCGCCAGCAGCCAAGTATCCGGGGGAAGGTATGGCTACACCTTC
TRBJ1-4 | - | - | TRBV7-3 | CASSATANEKLFF | TGTGCCAGCAGCGCGACGGCTAATGAAAAACTGTTTTTT
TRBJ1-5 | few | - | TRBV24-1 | CATSGDRRGNQPQHF | TGTGCCACCAGTGGTGACCGCAGGGGCAATCAGCCCCAGCATTTT
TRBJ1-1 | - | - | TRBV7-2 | CASSQAPWGAGTEAFF | TGTGCCAGCAGCCAGGCCCCCTGGGGCGCGGGGACTGAAGCTTTCTTT
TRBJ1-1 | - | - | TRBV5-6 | CASSLAREVNTEAFF | TGTGCCAGCAGCTTGGCCAGGGAAGTGAACACTGAAGCTTTCTTT
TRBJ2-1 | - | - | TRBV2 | CASSEGIGLVEGEQFF | TGTGCCAGCAGTGAAGGTATAGGACTGGTTGAGGGTGAGCAGTTCTTC
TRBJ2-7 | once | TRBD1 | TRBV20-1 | CSARETGQGKDEQYF | TGCAGTGCTAGAGAAACGGGACAGGGGAAAGACGAGCAGTACTTC
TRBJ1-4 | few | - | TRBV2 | CASSEEFGGGPSGSTIF | TGTGCCAGCAGTGAAGAGTTTGGTGGGGGGCCATCCGGGAGCACGATCTTT
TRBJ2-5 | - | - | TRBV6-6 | CASSRGWQETQYF | TGTGCCAGCAGCCGAGGTTGGCAAGAGACCCAGTACTTC
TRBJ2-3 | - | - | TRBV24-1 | CATSKGPITDTQYF | TGTGCCACCAGTAAGGGGCCTATCACAGATACGCAGTATTTT
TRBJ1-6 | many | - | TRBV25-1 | CASSEYGVVDSPLHF | TGTGCCAGCAGTGAATATGGGGTGGTTGATTCACCCCTCCACTTT
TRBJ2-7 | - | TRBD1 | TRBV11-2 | CASTPLTRQGRYEQYF | TGTGCCAGCACCCCCTTAACGAGACAGGGGCGATACGAGCAGTACTTC
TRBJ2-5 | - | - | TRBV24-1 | CATSGGQETQYF | TGTGCCACCAGTGGCGGTCAAGAGACCCAGTACTTC
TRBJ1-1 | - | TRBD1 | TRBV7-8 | CASSWTGYTEAFF | TGTGCCAGCAGCTGGACAGGCTACACTGAAGCTTTCTTT
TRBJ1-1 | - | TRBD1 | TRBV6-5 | CASSSQGAAFF | TGTGCCAGCAGCTCGCAGGGGGCGGCTTTCTTT
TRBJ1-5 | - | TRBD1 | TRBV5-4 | CASVATGVGIQPQHF | TGTGCCAGCGTGGCGACAGGGGTAGGCATTCAGCCCCAGCATTTT
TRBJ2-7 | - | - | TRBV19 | CASSPLVTTSNEQYF | TGTGCCAGTAGTCCCTTGGTGACCACCTCCAACGAGCAGTACTTC
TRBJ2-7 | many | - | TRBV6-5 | CASSYSGEQYF | TGTGCCAGCAGTTACTCCGGGGAGCAGTACTTC
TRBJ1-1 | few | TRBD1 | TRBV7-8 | CASSSRQGRTEAFF | TGTGCCAGCAGCTCCCGACAGGGCCGAACTGAAGCTTTCTTT
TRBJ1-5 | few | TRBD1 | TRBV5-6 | CASSIGQGPLLEF | TGTGCCAGCAGCATAGGACAGGGTCCACTCTTGGAGTTT